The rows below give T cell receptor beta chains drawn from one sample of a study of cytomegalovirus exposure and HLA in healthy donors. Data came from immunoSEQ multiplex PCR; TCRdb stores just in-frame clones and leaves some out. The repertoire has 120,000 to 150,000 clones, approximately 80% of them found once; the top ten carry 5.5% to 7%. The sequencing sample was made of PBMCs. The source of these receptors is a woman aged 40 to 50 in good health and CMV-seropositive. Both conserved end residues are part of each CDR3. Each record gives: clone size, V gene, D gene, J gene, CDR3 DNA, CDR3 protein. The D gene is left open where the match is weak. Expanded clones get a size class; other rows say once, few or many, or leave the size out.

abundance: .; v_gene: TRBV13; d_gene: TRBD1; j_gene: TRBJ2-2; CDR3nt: TGTGCCAGCAGCTTCAGACAGGGGCAACTGTTTTTT; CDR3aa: CASSFRQGQLFF
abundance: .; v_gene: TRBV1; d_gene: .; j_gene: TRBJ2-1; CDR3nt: TGCACCAGCAGCCAAGCCCCCCGGGATCTTGACAATGAGCAGTTCTTC; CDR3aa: CTSSQAPRDLDNEQFF
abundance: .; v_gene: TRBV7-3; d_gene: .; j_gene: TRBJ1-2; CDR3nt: TGTGCCAGCAGCCCACGAGGGAACTATGGCTACACCTTC; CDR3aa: CASSPRGNYGYTF
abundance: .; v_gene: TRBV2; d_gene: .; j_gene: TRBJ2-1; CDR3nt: TGTGCCAGCCCCTCTAGCGCGACCTACAATGAGCAGTTCTTC; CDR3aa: CASPSSATYNEQFF
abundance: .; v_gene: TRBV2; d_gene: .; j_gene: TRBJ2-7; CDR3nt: TGTGCCAGCAGTGAAGGGCGGTCCCTATCGAACGAGCAGTACTTC; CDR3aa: CASSEGRSLSNEQYF
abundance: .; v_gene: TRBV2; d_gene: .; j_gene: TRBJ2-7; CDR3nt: TGTGCCAGCAGGGGGGACAACCGCTACGAGCAGTACTTC; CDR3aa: CASRGDNRYEQYF
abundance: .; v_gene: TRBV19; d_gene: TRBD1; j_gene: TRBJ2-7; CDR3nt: TGTGCCAGTAGTATAAGGCAGGGGGCGTCCTACGAGCAGTACTTC; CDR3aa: CASSIRQGASYEQYF
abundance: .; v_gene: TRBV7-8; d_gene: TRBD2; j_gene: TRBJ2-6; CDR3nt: TGTGCCAGCAGCTCGGGACTAGTTATACGCTCTGGGGCCAACGTCCTGACTTTC; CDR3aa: CASSSGLVIRSGANVLTF
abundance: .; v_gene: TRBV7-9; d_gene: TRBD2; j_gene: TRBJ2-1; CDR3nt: TGTGCCACCGGCCCCACTAGCGGGAGGGCCTCTACGTACAATGAGCAGTTCTTC; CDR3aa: CATGPTSGRASTYNEQFF
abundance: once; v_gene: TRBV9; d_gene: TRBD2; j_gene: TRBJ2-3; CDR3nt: TGTGCCAGCAGCGTAGAGGGACTAGCGGGACTTAATACGCAGTATTTT; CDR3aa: CASSVEGLAGLNTQYF
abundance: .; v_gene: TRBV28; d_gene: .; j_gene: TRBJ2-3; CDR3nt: TGTGCCAGCAGTACGCGCAGGGAAGGCACAGATACGCAGTATTTT; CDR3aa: CASSTRREGTDTQYF
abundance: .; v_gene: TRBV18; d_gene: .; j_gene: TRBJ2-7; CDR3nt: TGTGCCAGCTCACCCGGGACTGGCTACGAGCAGTACTTC; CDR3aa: CASSPGTGYEQYF
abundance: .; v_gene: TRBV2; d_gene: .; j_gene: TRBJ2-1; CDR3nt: TGTGCCAGCCTACGGGACTCGGGATCAAATGAGCAGTTCTTC; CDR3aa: CASLRDSGSNEQFF
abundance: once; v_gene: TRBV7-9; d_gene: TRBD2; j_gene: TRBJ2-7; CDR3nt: TGTGCCAGCAGCTTAGGAGCGGGAGGGCCTTCAGACTACGAGCAGTACTTC; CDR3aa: CASSLGAGGPSDYEQYF
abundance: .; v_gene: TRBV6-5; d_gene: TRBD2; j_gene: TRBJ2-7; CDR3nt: TGTGCCAGCAGTTCCCCCACGCGGGAGCCCTACGAGCAGTACTTC; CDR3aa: CASSSPTREPYEQYF
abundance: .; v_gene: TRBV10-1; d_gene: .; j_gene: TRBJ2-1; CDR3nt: TGCGCCAGCAGTACGAGTATCTACAATGAGCAGTTCTTC; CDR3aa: CASSTSIYNEQFF
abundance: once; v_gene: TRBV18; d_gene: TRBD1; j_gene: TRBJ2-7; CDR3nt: TGTGCCAGTCGGGACAGGGGATACGAGCAGTACTTC; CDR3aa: CASRDRGYEQYF
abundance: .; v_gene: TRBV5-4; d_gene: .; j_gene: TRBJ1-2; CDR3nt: TGTGCCAGCAGCTTAATCGAGAGTGGCTACACCTTC; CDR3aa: CASSLIESGYTF
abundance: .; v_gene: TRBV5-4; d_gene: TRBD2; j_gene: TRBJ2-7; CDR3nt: TGTGCCAGCAGGTCTAGCGGAGCTGCGTCCTACGAGCAGTACTTC; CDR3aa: CASRSSGAASYEQYF
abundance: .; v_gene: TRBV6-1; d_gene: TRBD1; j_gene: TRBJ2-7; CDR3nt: TGTGCCAGCAGGACAGGGGGAAGCTACGAGCAGTACTTC; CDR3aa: CASRTGGSYEQYF
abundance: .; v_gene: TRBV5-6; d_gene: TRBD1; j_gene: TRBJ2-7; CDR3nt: TGTGCCAGCAGGGGTCGACAGGGGGCGCGGTACGAGCAGTACTTC; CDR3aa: CASRGRQGARYEQYF
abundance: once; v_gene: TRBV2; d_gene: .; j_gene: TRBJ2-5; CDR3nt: TGTGCCAGCACGGGGGTGGGGGAGACCCAGTACTTC; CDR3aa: CASTGVGETQYF
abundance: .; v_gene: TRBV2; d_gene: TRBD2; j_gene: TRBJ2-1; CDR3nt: TGTGCCAGCAGTGCACTCGGGGGGTCCTACAATGAGCAGTTCTTC; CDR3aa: CASSALGGSYNEQFF
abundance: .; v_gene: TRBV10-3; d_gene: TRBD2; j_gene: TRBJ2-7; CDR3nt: TGTGCCATCAACGGGGGGACGGGGTACGAGCAGTACTTC; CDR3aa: CAINGGTGYEQYF
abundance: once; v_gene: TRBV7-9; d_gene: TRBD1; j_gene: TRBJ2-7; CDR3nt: TGTGCCAGCAGCTTATCAGGGGGCGGCCCCTACGAGCAGTACTTC; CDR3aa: CASSLSGGGPYEQYF
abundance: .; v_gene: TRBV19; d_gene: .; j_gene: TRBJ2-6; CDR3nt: TGTGCCAGTAGTATGGTGGGGAGACAGGCTGGGGCCAACGTCCTGACTTTC; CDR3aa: CASSMVGRQAGANVLTF
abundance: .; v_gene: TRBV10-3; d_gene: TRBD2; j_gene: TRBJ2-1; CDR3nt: TGTGCCATCAGCCTAGAAGGACTAGCGGGGGTCAATGAGCAGTTCTTC; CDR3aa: CAISLEGLAGVNEQFF
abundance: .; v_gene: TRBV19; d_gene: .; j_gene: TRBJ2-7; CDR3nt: TGTGCCAGTAGTCCGATGGACAAGTCTAGGGAGCAGTACTTC; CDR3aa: CASSPMDKSREQYF
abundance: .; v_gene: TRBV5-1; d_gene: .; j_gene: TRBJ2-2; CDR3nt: TGCGCCAGCAGCTTGGGACCGGGGAACACCGGGGAGCTGTTTTTT; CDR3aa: CASSLGPGNTGELFF
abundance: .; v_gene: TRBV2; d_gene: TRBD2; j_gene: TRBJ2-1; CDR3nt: TGTGCCAGCAGTGTATCCGGGACTAGGGTCGATGAGCAGTTCTTC; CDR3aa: CASSVSGTRVDEQFF
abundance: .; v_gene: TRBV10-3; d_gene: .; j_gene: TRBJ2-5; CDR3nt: TGTGCCATCAGTGACCCCCACTCTAGCGCGGGCCAAGAGACCCAGTACTTC; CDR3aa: CAISDPHSSAGQETQYF
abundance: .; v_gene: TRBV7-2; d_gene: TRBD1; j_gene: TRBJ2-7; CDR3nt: TGTGCCAGCAGCTTAGTGGGGGACAGGAGCTACGAGCAGTACTTC; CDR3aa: CASSLVGDRSYEQYF
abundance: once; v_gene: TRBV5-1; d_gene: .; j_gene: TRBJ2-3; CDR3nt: TGCGCCAGCAGCTCTAGAGTCGAAGATACGCAGTATTTT; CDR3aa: CASSSRVEDTQYF
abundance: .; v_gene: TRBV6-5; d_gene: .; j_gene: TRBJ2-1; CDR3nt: TGTGCCAGCATCTATGGCGGGGCCAACAATGAGCAGTTCTTC; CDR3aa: CASIYGGANNEQFF
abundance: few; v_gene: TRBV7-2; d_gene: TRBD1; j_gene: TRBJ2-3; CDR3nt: TGTGCCAGCACAGGGGGCGACACAGATACGCAGTATTTT; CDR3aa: CASTGGDTDTQYF
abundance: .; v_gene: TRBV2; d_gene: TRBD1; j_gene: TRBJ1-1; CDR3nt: TGTGCCAGCAGCGGGGACAGTCCGCGAGCTTTCTTT; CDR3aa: CASSGDSPRAFF
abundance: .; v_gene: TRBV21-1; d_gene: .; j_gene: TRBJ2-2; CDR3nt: TGTGCCAGCACCACGGGACAGGGGAACGCCGGGGAGCTGTTTTTT; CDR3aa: CASTTGQGNAGELFF
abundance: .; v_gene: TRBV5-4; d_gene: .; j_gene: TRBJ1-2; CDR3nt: TGTGCCAGCAGCTTGGGGGGAGCCTATGGCTACACCTTC; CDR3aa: CASSLGGAYGYTF
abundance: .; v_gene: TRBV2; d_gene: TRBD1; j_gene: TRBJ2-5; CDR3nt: TGTGCCAGGAGGACAGGGAGGGAGACCCAGTACTTC; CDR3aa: CARRTGRETQYF
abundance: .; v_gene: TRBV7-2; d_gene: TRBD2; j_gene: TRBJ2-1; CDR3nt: TGTGCCAGCAGCTTTTCCGAGACCCAGGGAGGGTTGGTCTTC; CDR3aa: CASSFSETQGGLVF
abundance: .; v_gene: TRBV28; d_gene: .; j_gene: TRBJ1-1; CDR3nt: TGTGCCGCGGGGCAAGGGAACACTGAAGCTTTCTTT; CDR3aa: CAAGQGNTEAFF
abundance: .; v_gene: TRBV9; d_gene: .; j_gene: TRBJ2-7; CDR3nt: TGTGCCAGCAGCGGGGAGATAGGGCCCTACGAGCAGTACTTC; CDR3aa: CASSGEIGPYEQYF
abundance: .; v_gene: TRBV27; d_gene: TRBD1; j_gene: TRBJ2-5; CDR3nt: TGTGCCAGCAGTTTATCCTACAGGGGGCGTGAGACCCAGTACTTC; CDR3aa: CASSLSYRGRETQYF
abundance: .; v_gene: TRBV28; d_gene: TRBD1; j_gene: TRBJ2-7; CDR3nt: TGTGCCAGCAGCACGACAGGGGGGAACACCTACGAGCAGTACTTC; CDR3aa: CASSTTGGNTYEQYF
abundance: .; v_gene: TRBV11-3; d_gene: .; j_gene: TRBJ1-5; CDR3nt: TGTGCCAGCAGCTTAGGATCGGGCAGGGGTCAGCCCCAGCATTTT; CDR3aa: CASSLGSGRGQPQHF
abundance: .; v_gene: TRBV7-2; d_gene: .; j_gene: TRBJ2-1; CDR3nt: TGTGCCAGCAGCTTTGGGGGACACTTCTCCTACAATGAGCAGTTCTTC; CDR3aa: CASSFGGHFSYNEQFF
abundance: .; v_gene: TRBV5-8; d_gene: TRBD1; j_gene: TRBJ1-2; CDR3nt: TGTGCCAGCAGCTTGCTCTCAGGGGGCTATGGCTACACCTTC; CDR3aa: CASSLLSGGYGYTF
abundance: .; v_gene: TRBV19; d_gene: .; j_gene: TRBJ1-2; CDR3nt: TGTGCCAGTAGTATCCCTCGGGTGCTGAACAACTATGGCTACACCTTC; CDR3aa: CASSIPRVLNNYGYTF
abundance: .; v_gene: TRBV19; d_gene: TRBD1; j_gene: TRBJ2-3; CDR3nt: TGTGCCAGTAGTCGACGGACAGGGGGCTTCACAGATACGCAGTATTTT; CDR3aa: CASSRRTGGFTDTQYF
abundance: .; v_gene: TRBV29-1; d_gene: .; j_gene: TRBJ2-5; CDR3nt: TGCAGCGTCTCCGGAGGGGTCGGGGAGACCCAGTACTTC; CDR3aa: CSVSGGVGETQYF
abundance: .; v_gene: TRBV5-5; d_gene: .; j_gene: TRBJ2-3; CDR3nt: TGTGCCAGCAGCTTGGGGGGGCGGGGGACAGATACGCAGTATTTT; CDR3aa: CASSLGGRGTDTQYF
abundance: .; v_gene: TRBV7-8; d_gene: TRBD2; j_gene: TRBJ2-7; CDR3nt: TGTGCCAGCAGCCCAAGAACGGGACTAGCGGGAGAGCAGTACTTC; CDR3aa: CASSPRTGLAGEQYF
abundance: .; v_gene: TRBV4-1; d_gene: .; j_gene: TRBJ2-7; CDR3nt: TGCGCCAGCAGCCCGGGAGTCGGGGCCTACGAGCAGTACTTC; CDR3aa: CASSPGVGAYEQYF
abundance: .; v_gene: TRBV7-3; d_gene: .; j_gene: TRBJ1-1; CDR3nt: TGTGCCAGCAGCCTTCAGCCCGGGGACACTGAAGCTTTCTTT; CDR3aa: CASSLQPGDTEAFF